These 8 T cell receptor beta chains were all obtained from the same sample, sequenced in a study of T cells after posttransplantation cyclophosphamide. Method: immunoSEQ multiplex PCR; TCRdb's copy keeps in-frame clones and lacks some. The sample shows some 4,300 clones, 80% of them seen only once. Cyclophosphamide on days +3 and +4 followed busulfan-fludarabine conditioning and a marrow graft. Material: PBMCs, obtained after allogeneic stem cell transplant with posttransplant cyclophosphamide. The receptors stem from a male patient aged 45 to 59 who received an allogeneic stem cell transplant from a related donor and was CMV-positive. Some T cells may originate from the graft donor.

The chain carries TRBV18 and TRBJ2-1; no reliable D call. This CDR3 is 15 amino acids long. Per germline, CDR1 KGHSH and CDR2 LQKENI. Deletions cut 3 bases from V and 0 bases from J, with 9 bases between. The DNA of the CDR3 is TGTGCCAGCTCACCCCGGAGTCCCTCCTACAATGAGCAGTTCTTC. Its protein product is CASSPRSPSYNEQFF.

In its sample, this clone was seen once. The chain joins TRBV6-5 to TRBJ1-2; possible D gene TRBD1, 6 bases. V was cut by 6 bases and J by 7 bases, with 15 bases left in between. This CDR3 has 13 amino acids. The germline V gene has CDR1 MNHEY and CDR2 SVGAGI. The CDR3 nucleotides are TGTGCCAGCAGACTACAGGGCCTCTCTGGCTACACCTTC. Translation gives CASRLQGLSGYTF.

The rearrangement links TRBV27 to TRBJ2-5, with 10 bases matching TRBD1. The V gene's germline CDR1 is MNHEY and CDR2 SMNVEV (reference sequence). This CDR3 spans 17 amino acids. J lost 5 bases, V lost 2 bases, and 11 bases had no gene match. Written as DNA, the CDR3 is TGTGCCAGCAGTTTACTCATGGGGACAGGGGTCACGGAGACCCAGTACTTC. Translated, it gives CASSLLMGTGVTETQYF.

V is TRBV11-1 and J is TRBJ2-5, with 12 nucleotides matching TRBD2. Germline CDR1 and CDR2: SGHAT and FQDESV (reference sequence). The CDR3 length is 16 residues. V trimming: 5 bases; J trimming: 5 bases; junction bases outside the gene matches: 9. The CDR3 nucleotides read TGTGCCAGCAGCGTCCGACTAGCGGGGGTGTCTGAGACCCAGTACTTC. It encodes CASSVRLAGVSETQYF.

This rearrangement joins TRBV11-2 to TRBJ2-3, with 8 bases lining up with TRBD2. The V gene end was trimmed by 2 bases and the J gene end by 1 base; junction bases not matched to a gene: 5. The germline V gene has CDR1 SGHAT and CDR2 FQNNGV. CDR3 length: 16 amino acids. The CDR3 sequence: CASSLSGSGGTDTQYF. The CDR3 nucleotides are TGTGCCAGCAGCTTATCGGGTAGCGGGGGCACAGATACGCAGTATTTT.

This clone was observed a handful of times. A much larger clone differs from this one at a single base, so this may be a read error. Other DNA variants within this sample encode the same CDR3. The CDR3 coding sequence is TGTGCCAGCATGGTCCGGTATAGCAATCAGCCCCAGCACTTT. Translating gives CASMVRYSNQPQHF. The gene calls are TRBV6-1 and TRBJ1-5; D is unresolved. CDR1 and CDR2 from the germline V gene are MNHNS and SASEGT. This CDR3 region has 14 residues.

The chain employs TRBV4-3 and TRBJ2-1; tentatively, D is TRBD1 (6 bases). The CDR3 sequence is 14 residues long. Per the germline V gene, CDR1 is LGHNA and CDR2 is YSLEER. V lost 3 bases and J lost 0, with 6 bases in between. The DNA of the CDR3 is TGCGCCAGCAGCCAGACAGGCTCCTACAATGAGCAGTTCTTC. It codes for CASSQTGSYNEQFF.

This clone was picked up a small number of times. The same CDR3 can be traced to other DNA sequences in this sample. The gene calls are TRBV29-1 and TRBJ1-5; 7 nucleotides match TRBD1. The CDR3 has 13 residues. V gave up 4 bases and J gave up 6 bases; unmatched junction bases: 6. CDR1 and CDR2 (germline): SQVTM, ANQGSEA. CDR3 loop: CSVAGQESQPQHF. The CDR3, as DNA: TGCAGCGTTGCTGGACAGGAGTCTCAGCCCCAGCATTTT.